This entry describes one TCR beta chain. This specimen comes from a study of blood T cell repertoires in COVID-19. V dropped 5 bases and J dropped 8 bases, with 10 bases sitting between them. Germline values: CDR1 SGHAT, CDR2 FQNNGV. The length of the CDR3 is 12 residues. Sequencing was performed with immunoSEQ multiplex PCR; in TCRdb, only in-frame clones are kept and a portion is missing. In the table there are approximately 390,000 clones, 80% to 90% of which are singletons. Followed over time, Seattle patients had been enrolled while infection was active. The chain links TRBV11-2 to TRBJ2-1; no reliable D call. The receptor's source is a woman in her sixties or seventies with COVID-19, enrolled during active disease. The sample was peripheral blood. CDR3 DNA: TGTGCCAGCAGCCTCCAAGAGGATGAGCAGTTCTTC. Encoded protein: CASSLQEDEQFF.